The sequence of this TCR beta chain was determined in a study of cytomegalovirus exposure and HLA in healthy donors. Study at large: Later, an analysis reported that the 95 to 150 validation repertoires had used the same platform as the 500 to 750 first-cohort repertoires. Study-level results: Reportedly, cytomegalovirus status was diagnosed with high sensitivity and specificity. There were some 150 TCR beta chains listed as cytomegalovirus-associated. One later analysis, an examination of the approximately 130 validation repertoires, found that first-cohort TCR clusters tended to co-occur in them.

Trimming took 4 bases from V and 4 from J, leaving 8 bases between them. The CDR3 covers 14 residues. Germline CDR1 MNHEY, CDR2 SVGAGI. About this clone itself: Its antigen is undetermined.

Sequencing was performed with immunoSEQ multiplex PCR; in TCRdb, only in-frame clones are kept and a portion is missing. The table lists approximately 200,000 clones, 84% of them singletons. This clonotype originated in a man aged 18 to 30 in good health and CMV-seropositive. This chain links TRBV6-5 with TRBJ2-6; no reliable D call. The sequencing sample was made of PBMCs. The CDR3 protein is CASSLSAGANVLTF. Written as DNA, the CDR3 is TGTGCCAGCAGTTTAAGTGCGGGGGCCAACGTCCTGACTTTC.